Listed below are T cell receptor beta chains from one sample, sequenced in a study of shared clonotypes between healthy human individuals. Produced via immunoSEQ multiplex PCR; TCRdb's table is partial and in-frame only. The sample has about 2 million clones; about 94% are singletons. The sample was naive CD8+ T cells sorted from blood. These receptors all stem from a man younger than 35 in good health. Both conserved end residues are part of each CDR3. D genes are given only for firm matches. Only part of the rows carry a size: once, few, many, or a class if the clone is expanded.

v_gene	d_gene	abundance	j_gene	CDR3aa	CDR3nt
TRBV7-2	.	.	TRBJ1-3	CASSLSGSGNTIYF	TGTGCCAGCAGCTTATCTGGGTCTGGAAACACCATATATTTT
TRBV27	.	.	TRBJ2-1	CASSLRIAYNEQFF	TGTGCCAGCAGTTTAAGGATCGCCTACAATGAGCAGTTCTTC
TRBV9	TRBD2	.	TRBJ2-1	CASSDSGDSYNEQFF	TGTGCCAGCAGCGATAGCGGGGACTCCTACAATGAGCAGTTCTTC
TRBV7-9	.	.	TRBJ1-3	CASSLVGLDNTIYF	TGTGCCAGCAGCTTAGTGGGCCTGGATAACACCATATATTTT
TRBV28	TRBD1	once	TRBJ1-4	CASSPPGQGVDEKLFF	TGTGCCAGCAGTCCGCCGGGACAGGGGGTGGATGAAAAACTGTTTTTT
TRBV5-4	TRBD2	.	TRBJ2-1	CASSLVGSGKDNEQFF	TGTGCCAGCAGCTTGGTGGGTAGCGGGAAGGACAATGAGCAGTTCTTC
TRBV10-2	.	.	TRBJ2-2	CASTQDWNTGELFF	TGCGCCAGCACCCAGGACTGGAACACCGGGGAGCTGTTTTTT
TRBV7-9	.	.	TRBJ1-1	CASSIHGNTEAFF	TGTGCCAGCAGCATTCACGGGAACACTGAAGCTTTCTTT
TRBV7-9	TRBD1	.	TRBJ1-4	CASSLVGTGSTNEKLFF	TGTGCCAGCAGCTTAGTAGGGACAGGTTCAACTAATGAAAAACTGTTTTTT
TRBV5-6	TRBD1	.	TRBJ1-2	CASSLDRGFFYGYTF	TGTGCCAGCAGCCTAGACAGGGGGTTTTTCTATGGCTACACCTTC
TRBV10-3	.	.	TRBJ1-1	CAISDLREVNTEAFF	TGTGCCATCAGTGATCTCAGGGAGGTGAACACTGAAGCTTTCTTT
TRBV7-8	TRBD2	.	TRBJ2-1	CASSLANSGGYNEQFF	TGTGCCAGCAGCTTAGCGAATAGCGGGGGATACAATGAGCAGTTCTTC
TRBV30	TRBD2	.	TRBJ2-7	CAWTAGTRRYEQYF	TGTGCCTGGACAGCCGGGACTAGACGCTACGAGCAGTACTTC
TRBV4-1	TRBD2	.	TRBJ2-2	CASSQLTSGGTGELFF	TGCGCCAGCAGCCAACTAACTAGCGGGGGAACCGGGGAGCTGTTTTTT
TRBV30	.	.	TRBJ1-1	CAWSGPPRDTEAFF	TGTGCCTGGAGTGGACCCCCGAGGGACACTGAAGCTTTCTTT
TRBV11-2	.	.	TRBJ1-4	CASSLGEKLFF	TGTGCCAGCAGCTTAGGCGAAAAACTGTTTTTT
TRBV6-6	.	.	TRBJ2-2	CASTQGGTGELFF	TGTGCCAGCACTCAAGGGGGTACCGGGGAGCTGTTTTTT
TRBV9	.	once	TRBJ2-1	CASSVVGTPEQFF	TGTGCCAGCAGCGTAGTTGGGACCCCTGAGCAGTTCTTC
TRBV7-9	.	.	TRBJ2-1	CASSQGGHNEQFF	TGTGCCAGCAGCCAAGGAGGCCACAATGAGCAGTTCTTC
TRBV27	.	.	TRBJ1-2	CASGWGPYYGYTF	TGTGCCAGCGGGTGGGGACCCTACTATGGCTACACCTTC
TRBV28	.	.	TRBJ2-5	CASSFIPRGPQETQYF	TGTGCCAGCAGTTTTATTCCCAGAGGTCCCCAAGAGACCCAGTACTTC
TRBV5-1	.	.	TRBJ1-1	CASSRRQGSDTEAFF	TGCGCCAGCAGCCGTCGGCAGGGTTCGGACACTGAAGCTTTCTTT
TRBV27	.	once	TRBJ2-2	CASSPLGGGGELFF	TGTGCCAGCAGTCCCCTGGGGGGAGGCGGGGAGCTGTTTTTT
TRBV6-6	.	.	TRBJ1-1	CASSYPARVFTEAFF	TGTGCCAGCAGTTATCCCGCTCGGGTTTTCACTGAAGCTTTCTTT
TRBV11-2	.	.	TRBJ2-3	CASSLDPGRTDTQYF	TGTGCCAGCAGCTTAGATCCGGGCCGCACAGATACGCAGTATTTT
TRBV4-2	.	.	TRBJ2-5	CASSQVGVEETQYF	TGTGCCAGCAGCCAAGTAGGCGTGGAAGAGACCCAGTACTTC
TRBV7-9	TRBD1	.	TRBJ1-1	CASSFGQGAGTEAFF	TGTGCCAGCAGCTTCGGACAGGGGGCTGGTACTGAAGCTTTCTTT
TRBV29-1	.	.	TRBJ1-2	CSVESPQGGGYTF	TGCAGCGTTGAATCCCCTCAGGGAGGTGGCTACACCTTC
TRBV27	TRBD2	.	TRBJ2-3	CASSFLAGGPSTDTQYF	TGTGCCAGCAGTTTCCTAGCGGGAGGGCCAAGCACAGATACGCAGTATTTT
TRBV11-2	.	.	TRBJ2-2	CASSQWGQDYTGELFF	TGTGCCAGCAGCCAATGGGGGCAGGACTACACCGGGGAGCTGTTTTTT
TRBV7-9	TRBD1	.	TRBJ1-1	CASSLGTGSEAFF	TGTGCCAGCAGCTTAGGGACAGGGAGTGAAGCTTTCTTT
TRBV27	.	.	TRBJ1-1	CASLTATEAFF	TGTGCCAGCCTCACAGCCACTGAAGCTTTCTTT
TRBV27	.	.	TRBJ2-1	CASSLSLPNEQFF	TGTGCCAGCAGTTTGAGCCTGCCCAATGAGCAGTTCTTC
TRBV7-9	TRBD2	.	TRBJ2-5	CASSLSAGEGETQYF	TGTGCCAGCAGCTTATCAGCGGGAGAGGGTGAGACCCAGTACTTC
TRBV6-5	.	.	TRBJ2-2	CASSYSGPVGELFF	TGTGCCAGCAGTTACTCAGGACCTGTCGGGGAGCTGTTTTTT
TRBV4-3	TRBD1	.	TRBJ1-6	CASSETLGTGGSPLHF	TGCGCCAGCAGCGAGACTTTAGGGACAGGGGGATCACCCCTCCACTTT
TRBV7-9	TRBD1	.	TRBJ2-3	CASSRPGDRETKYF	TGTGCCAGCAGCCGACCTGGGGACAGGGAAACAAAGTATTTT
TRBV4-3	.	once	TRBJ1-1	CASSQVSWGPTHTEAFF	TGCGCCAGCAGCCAAGTCTCCTGGGGGCCTACTCACACTGAAGCTTTCTTT
TRBV7-8	.	.	TRBJ2-7	CASSLASGLVEQYF	TGTGCCAGCAGCTTAGCCTCAGGGCTGGTCGAGCAGTACTTC
TRBV4-3	TRBD1	.	TRBJ2-7	CASSQDSGQGYEQYF	TGCGCCAGCAGCCAAGATAGTGGACAGGGCTACGAGCAGTACTTC
TRBV11-2	TRBD2	.	TRBJ2-1	CASGLASGRWEQFF	TGTGCCAGCGGGCTTGCTAGCGGGAGGTGGGAGCAGTTCTTC
TRBV4-3	.	.	TRBJ2-2	CASSQEHLQDPTGELFF	TGCGCCAGCAGCCAAGAACATTTACAGGACCCCACCGGGGAGCTGTTTTTT
TRBV6-6	TRBD1	.	TRBJ2-5	CASTLQGARETQYF	TGTGCCAGCACTTTACAGGGGGCGAGAGAGACCCAGTACTTC
TRBV13	TRBD1	.	TRBJ2-7	CASSQIRDRGYEQYF	TGTGCCAGCAGCCAGATCCGGGACAGGGGATACGAGCAGTACTTC
TRBV7-6	.	once	TRBJ1-1	CASSQGMNTEAFF	TGTGCCAGCAGCCAGGGAATGAACACTGAAGCTTTCTTT
TRBV7-9	.	.	TRBJ2-5	CASSTEGPETQYF	TGTGCCAGCAGCACAGAGGGCCCGGAGACCCAGTACTTC
TRBV4-3	.	.	TRBJ2-4	CASSQDPPVAKNIQYF	TGCGCCAGCAGCCAAGACCCCCCGGTCGCCAAAAACATTCAGTACTTC
TRBV14	TRBD1	.	TRBJ2-7	CASSQEPGTGGYEQYF	TGTGCCAGCAGCCAAGAGCCCGGGACAGGGGGCTACGAGCAGTACTTC
TRBV6-1	TRBD1	.	TRBJ2-3	CASSGRGTVSTDTQYF	TGTGCCAGCAGTGGGAGAGGGACAGTAAGCACAGATACGCAGTATTTT
TRBV7-9	TRBD1	.	TRBJ2-2	CASSLRQGYTGELFF	TGTGCCAGCAGCTTAAGACAGGGATACACCGGGGAGCTGTTTTTT
TRBV7-2	.	.	TRBJ2-7	CASSLDAGTGSYEQYF	TGTGCCAGCAGCTTAGATGCCGGAACTGGTTCCTACGAGCAGTACTTC
TRBV6-1	.	few	TRBJ2-2	CASSWTVGSAGELFF	TGTGCCAGCAGCTGGACAGTCGGGTCAGCCGGGGAGCTGTTTTTT
TRBV9	TRBD1	.	TRBJ1-3	CASSETGQGRNTIYF	TGTGCCAGCAGCGAGACCGGACAGGGAAGAAACACCATATATTTT
TRBV7-9	TRBD2	.	TRBJ2-3	CASSFFLDLAGELKDTQYF	TGTGCCAGCAGCTTCTTCCTTGACCTAGCGGGGGAGTTAAAGGATACGCAGTATTTT
TRBV2	TRBD1	.	TRBJ1-2	CASSEIGQGDYGYTF	TGTGCCAGCAGTGAAATAGGGCAGGGGGACTATGGCTACACCTTC
TRBV27	.	.	TRBJ2-1	CASSAWNRDSKRPYNEQFF	TGTGCCAGCAGTGCCTGGAACCGGGACTCAAAGCGCCCCTACAATGAGCAGTTCTTC
TRBV5-4	TRBD2	.	TRBJ2-5	CASSSELAGAGTETQYF	TGTGCCAGCAGCTCGGAACTAGCGGGGGCCGGTACAGAGACCCAGTACTTC
TRBV27	.	.	TRBJ2-3	CASSSEGGTQYF	TGTGCCAGCAGTTCCGAGGGGGGAACGCAGTATTTT